One sample yielded the 5 T cell receptor beta chains listed below, sequenced in a study of blood T cell repertoires in COVID-19 (TCRdb year 2020). Libraries were built with the immunoSEQ multiplex PCR assay. TCRdb stores this immuneACCESS table with in-frame sequences only. Part of the clones is absent; in the studies checked, under half of the shortfall reflects unresolved V genes, and no reason is known for the rest. Recorded for this sample are tens of thousands of clones; around 78% of them occurred a single time. Around a sixth of the sample is taken by the ten largest. The sequencing input was peripheral blood. The origin of the receptors is a woman of 80 years or more with acute or convalescent COVID-19.

The chain uses TRBV6-6 and TRBJ1-3, with a possible D match to TRBD1 (5 bases). Germline-derived CDR1 and CDR2 are MNHNY and SVGAGI (reference sequence). The germline V and J ends were trimmed by 2 bases and 7 bases, with 12 bases remaining between them. This CDR3 has 14 amino acids. The CDR3, as DNA: TGTGCCAGCAGTTACGGGCAGGGAGGGAACACCATATATTTT. Its protein is CASSYGQGGNTIYF.

This chain joins TRBV9 and TRBJ2-2; a possible D gene is TRBD1 (5 bases). Looked up from germline, CDR1 is SGDLS and CDR2 is YYNGEE. Trimming took off 0 bases at V and 1 base at J, with 16 bases between the two ends. The CDR3 loop spans 18 amino acids. CDR3 DNA sequence: TGTGCCAGCAGCGTAGCCCTCTATTCGACAGAGAACACCGGGGAGCTGTTTTTT. Amino acid sequence: CASSVALYSTENTGELFF.

The V and J genes are TRBV18 and TRBJ2-5, with TRBD2 as a possible D gene (6 bases). V was pared by 7 bases and J by 4 bases, with 13 bases between. Germline CDR1 and CDR2: KGHSH and LQKENI. The CDR3 loop spans 13 amino acids. The CDR3 loop is CASLLAPLETQYF. CDR3 DNA: TGTGCCAGCTTGCTAGCGCCACTAGAGACCCAGTACTTC.

The chain employs TRBV19 and TRBJ1-5; weak D call: TRBD1 (6 bases). Germline assignment: CDR1 LNHDA and CDR2 SQIVND (reference sequence). CDR3 length: 14 residues. Trimming left V 3 bases short and J 6 bases short, with 12 bases between. CDR3 in DNA: TGTGCCAGTAGTATTGCAGGGGATAGTCAGCCCCAGCATTTT. Translating gives CASSIAGDSQPQHF.

The chain's CDR3 is CASSLDAGGPDEQYF. The DNA for the CDR3 is TGCGCCAGCAGCTTGGATGCGGGAGGGCCCGACGAGCAGTACTTC. The chain couples TRBV5-1 to TRBJ2-7; TRBD2 aligns across 9 bases. The CDR3 length is 15 residues. Germline V gene sequence: CDR1 SGHRS, CDR2 YFSETQ. V gave up 0 bases and J gave up 5 bases; unmatched junction bases: 6.